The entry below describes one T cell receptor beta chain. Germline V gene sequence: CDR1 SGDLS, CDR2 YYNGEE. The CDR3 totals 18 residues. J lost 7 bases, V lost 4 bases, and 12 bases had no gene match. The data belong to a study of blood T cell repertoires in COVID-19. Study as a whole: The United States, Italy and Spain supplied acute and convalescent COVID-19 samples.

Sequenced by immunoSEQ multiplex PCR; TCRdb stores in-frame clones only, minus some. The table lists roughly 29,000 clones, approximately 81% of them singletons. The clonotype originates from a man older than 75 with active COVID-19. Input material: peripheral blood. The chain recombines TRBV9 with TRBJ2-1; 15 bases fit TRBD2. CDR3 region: CASSHPRTSGGVFNEQFF. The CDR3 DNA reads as TGTGCCAGCAGCCATCCTCGGACTAGCGGGGGGGTCTTTAATGAGCAGTTCTTC.